The rows below give T cell receptor beta chains drawn from one sample of a study of beta chain features in type 1 diabetes. Libraries were prepared by immunoSEQ multiplex PCR; TCRdb keeps only in-frame clonotypes and omits some of them. The sample shows hundreds of thousands of clones, roughly 13% of them seen only once. The specimen sequenced was naive CD4+ T cells from blood. The receptors come from a man aged 18 to 30 with type 1 diabetes. The CDR3 runs from the conserved cysteine through the conserved F or W. D genes are given only for firm matches. Size is stated for part of the rows, as once, few or many counts, or as a class when the clone is expanded.

TRBV5-1,NA,TRBJ2-7,NA,TGCGCCAGCAGCCCCGATGGCCCCGAGCAGTACTTC,CASSPDGPEQYF
TRBV7-9,NA,TRBJ1-4,NA,TGTGCCAGCAGCTTCGTCCCTAATGAAAAACTGTTTTTT,CASSFVPNEKLFF
TRBV29-1,TRBD1,TRBJ1-2,NA,TGCAGCGTGGGGGACAGGCCAAACTATGGCTACACCTTC,CSVGDRPNYGYTF
TRBV5-1,TRBD1,TRBJ2-1,few,TGCGCCAGCAGGCCACCGGGACAGTCGGAAGGCGAGCAGTTCTTC,CASRPPGQSEGEQFF
TRBV28,NA,TRBJ1-3,NA,TGTGCCAGCAGCTTAACCGGTAGCTCTGGAAACACCATATATTTT,CASSLTGSSGNTIYF
TRBV20-1,TRBD2,TRBJ2-1,few,TGCAGTGCTTCCGGACTAGATGAGCAGTTCTTC,CSASGLDEQFF
TRBV20-1,NA,TRBJ1-5,few,TGCAGTGCTACCAGCAATCAGCCCCAGCATTTT,CSATSNQPQHF
TRBV11-2,TRBD2,TRBJ2-7,few,TGTGCCAGCAGCGCGGGACTAATCTACGAGCAGTACTTC,CASSAGLIYEQYF
TRBV10-3,TRBD2,TRBJ2-1,NA,TGTGCCATCAGTCCGGGACTAGCGGGGAGTGAGCAGTTCTTC,CAISPGLAGSEQFF
TRBV7-9,NA,TRBJ1-4,NA,TGTGCCAGCAGCTTAGCACAGGGTACCGAAAAACTGTTTTTT,CASSLAQGTEKLFF
TRBV30,NA,TRBJ2-7,NA,TGTGCCTGGAGTAGGGACTGGGGACTTGAAGCCGATGCCTACGAGCAGTACTTC,CAWSRDWGLEADAYEQYF
TRBV2,NA,TRBJ1-5,NA,TGTGCCACTACGTCCGACACCAATCAGCCCCAGCATTTT,CATTSDTNQPQHF
TRBV7-9,NA,TRBJ2-6,few,TGTGCCAGCAGCCACGGGAGTGCCGGCTCCTCTGGGGCCAACGTCCTGACTTTC,CASSHGSAGSSGANVLTF
TRBV6-1,TRBD2,TRBJ2-5,few,TGTGCCAGTCACGGGGGGGAACAAGAGACCCAGTACTTC,CASHGGEQETQYF
TRBV10-3,NA,TRBJ2-5,NA,TGTGCCATCAGTAACAGGGTTCAAGAGACCCAGTACTTC,CAISNRVQETQYF
TRBV7-2,NA,TRBJ1-2,few,TGTGCCAGCAGCTTAGCCCGGACGGACAACTATGGCTACACCTTC,CASSLARTDNYGYTF
TRBV6-1,NA,TRBJ1-3,NA,TGTGCCAGCAGTGAAGCCGCAGGAAACACCATATATTTT,CASSEAAGNTIYF
TRBV28,TRBD1,TRBJ1-2,NA,TGTGCCAGCAGCCTTACTGGACAGGTCTATGGCTACACCTTC,CASSLTGQVYGYTF
TRBV6-5,NA,TRBJ2-7,few,TGTGCCAGCAGTGAAGACACTACCTACGAGCAGTACTTC,CASSEDTTYEQYF
TRBV5-1,NA,TRBJ1-2,NA,TGCGCCAGCAGCTTGGGCCCCGCGAGGGGCTACACCTTC,CASSLGPARGYTF
TRBV6-6,NA,TRBJ2-1,NA,TGTGCCAGCCGGAAGGACGGGGACAATACAAATGAGCAGTTCTTC,CASRKDGDNTNEQFF
TRBV7-2,NA,TRBJ1-5,NA,TGTGCCAGCAGCTTAGGGGATGGAGGCAATCAGCCCCAGCATTTT,CASSLGDGGNQPQHF
TRBV29-1,NA,TRBJ2-6,NA,TGCAGCGTCGGGCACACCTCTGGGGCCAACGTCCTGACTTTC,CSVGHTSGANVLTF
TRBV6-5,TRBD1,TRBJ2-2,NA,TGTGCCAGCAGACGGACAGGGAACACCGGGGAGCTGTTTTTT,CASRRTGNTGELFF
TRBV18,NA,TRBJ1-1,NA,TGTGCCAGCTCACCTCAGGGTATTGACACTGAAGCTTTCTTT,CASSPQGIDTEAFF
TRBV25-1,TRBD1,TRBJ1-6,few,TGTGCCAGCAGGACAGGGCTGAGTTCACCCCTCCACTTT,CASRTGLSSPLHF
TRBV30,NA,TRBJ1-6,few,TGTGCCTGGAGTCCCTCCGGGACGGCGAATTCACCCCTCCACTTT,CAWSPSGTANSPLHF
TRBV29-1,TRBD1,TRBJ1-2,NA,TGCAGCGTTGGGGAGGGGGCCGGAGGCTACACCTTC,CSVGEGAGGYTF
TRBV4-1,NA,TRBJ1-2,few,TGCGCCAGCTCAGGGGCAAACTATGGCTACACCTTC,CASSGANYGYTF
TRBV5-4,NA,TRBJ2-2,few,TGTGCCAGCGGATTAAGGACAGACACCGGGGAGCTGTTTTTT,CASGLRTDTGELFF
TRBV4-2,NA,TRBJ2-1,few,TGTGCCAGCAGCCGGACAGACAACAATGAGCAGTTCTTC,CASSRTDNNEQFF
TRBV7-3,NA,TRBJ2-1,few,TGTGCCAGCAGCTTAACAGGGACCTACAATGAGCAGTTCTTC,CASSLTGTYNEQFF
TRBV30,NA,TRBJ1-3,few,TGTGCCTGGGATACTGGAAACACCATATATTTT,CAWDTGNTIYF
TRBV29-1,NA,TRBJ2-1,few,TGCAGCGTTGAACGGGGGACAGTCTCCTACAATGAGCAGTTCTTC,CSVERGTVSYNEQFF
TRBV7-6,NA,TRBJ2-5,few,TGTGCCAGCAGCTTCCAGGGGGGGACTGGAGAGACCCAGTACTTC,CASSFQGGTGETQYF
TRBV30,NA,TRBJ1-5,NA,TGTGCCTGGAGCCCTTCGCTAGAGAGGGGACGTAGGCAGCCCCAGCATTTT,CAWSPSLERGRRQPQHF
TRBV30,NA,TRBJ1-1,few,TGTGCCTGGATATTACGCATTGAAGCTTTCTTT,CAWILRIEAFF
TRBV5-4,NA,TRBJ2-2,NA,TGTGCCAGCAGCTTGGCTAGGCAGGGGAAAACCGGGGAGCTGTTTTTT,CASSLARQGKTGELFF
TRBV5-1,NA,TRBJ2-2,NA,TGCGCCAGCAGGCTAGGTCCGACAGCGAACACCGGGGAGCTGTTTTTT,CASRLGPTANTGELFF
TRBV5-4,NA,TRBJ2-1,few,TGTGCCAGCAGCTTGGGAGGGGCTAGGGGCAATGAGCAGTTCTTC,CASSLGGARGNEQFF
TRBV25-1,NA,TRBJ1-6,few,TGTGCCAGCAGGGGAGGAAAGGGGGTAGGTTCACCCCTCCACTTT,CASRGGKGVGSPLHF
TRBV30,TRBD2,TRBJ2-5,few,TGTGCCTGGAGCCCTAGCGGGGTTCGAGAGACCCAGTACTTC,CAWSPSGVRETQYF
TRBV6-5,TRBD1,TRBJ2-2,NA,TGTGCCAGCAGTTACTCCAGGACAGGGCGAACCGGGGAGCTGTTTTTT,CASSYSRTGRTGELFF
TRBV21-1,NA,TRBJ1-1,few,TGTGCCAGCAGCAAGACTGAAGCTTTCTTT,CASSKTEAFF
TRBV4-2,NA,TRBJ1-2,few,TGTGCCAGCAGCCAAGGGACAGAACATGGCTACACCTTC,CASSQGTEHGYTF
TRBV18,NA,TRBJ2-7,NA,TGTGCCAGCTCATCGCAGACCTACGAGCAGTACTTC,CASSSQTYEQYF
TRBV25-1,NA,TRBJ2-2,NA,TGTGCCAGCAGTGAATCTAAGGGTAACACCGGGGAGCTGTTTTTT,CASSESKGNTGELFF
TRBV10-2,TRBD2,TRBJ2-3,NA,TGCGCCAGCAGCTTATTACTAGCGGGGGACACAGATACGCAGTATTTT,CASSLLLAGDTDTQYF
TRBV30,NA,TRBJ2-2,NA,TGTGCCTGGAGTGTGGGGGGATACACCGGGGAGCTGTTTTTT,CAWSVGGYTGELFF
TRBV7-9,NA,TRBJ1-1,few,TGTGCCGTCGGGGGGTCCCCATCCAACACTGAAGCTTTCTTT,CAVGGSPSNTEAFF
TRBV25-1,NA,TRBJ1-6,NA,TGTGCCAGCAGTAACGATGGAAATTCACCCCTCCACTTT,CASSNDGNSPLHF
TRBV5-1,TRBD1,TRBJ1-1,few,TGCGCCAGCAGCCACGGACAGGAGAACACTGAAGCTTTCTTT,CASSHGQENTEAFF
TRBV29-1,TRBD1,TRBJ1-1,few,TGCAGCGTCTCAGTTGGCAGGGGGTACACTGAAGCTTTCTTT,CSVSVGRGYTEAFF
TRBV18,TRBD1,TRBJ2-5,NA,TGTGCCAGCTCACCTATTCCGGGACAGCAAGAGACCCAGTACTTC,CASSPIPGQQETQYF